This T cell receptor beta chain originates from a study of cytomegalovirus exposure and HLA in healthy donors. The donors gave bone marrow, and they were healthy. Regarding the study as a whole: Researchers catalogued approximately 170 TCR beta chains as cytomegalovirus-associated.

Note on this clone: The antigen is unknown.

13 Jbeta primers and 60 Vbeta primers were used for the PCR. This table comes from immunoSEQ multiplex PCR, and its TCRdb copy is limited to in-frame clones, with some not included. Here the sample spans approximately 150,000 clones, about 76% being singletons. There are 15 residues in the CDR3. J lost 2 bases, V lost 5 bases, and 6 bases had no gene match. Looked up from germline, CDR1 is LNHDA and CDR2 is SQIVND (reference sequence). The clonotype originates from a male donor in good health and CMV-seropositive. The rearrangement links TRBV19 to TRBJ2-3, with TRBD2 identical over 8 bases. The sequencing input was PBMCs. CDR3 sequence reads: CASSSRLATTDTQYF. CDR3 bases: TGTGCCAGTAGTTCCCGACTAGCGACCACAGATACGCAGTATTTT. The whole variable domain, filled in from reference TRBV19 and TRBJ2-3, reads DGGITQSPKYLFRKEGQNVTLSCEQNLNHDAMYWYRQDPGQGLRLIYYSQIVNDFQKGDIAEGYSVSREKKESFPLTVTSAQKNPTAFYLCASSSRLATTDTQYFGPGTRLTVL.